The rows below give T cell receptor beta chains drawn from one sample of a study of a mutant IDH1 vaccine in newly diagnosed glioma. Some clones are missing from TCRdb's copy, which holds only in-frame ones; the method was immunoSEQ multiplex PCR. The sample holds some 51,000 clones, about three quarters seen once. Antigen specificity for these receptors is unknown. Sequences were derived from PBMCs, sampled from a glioma patient whose treatment included an IDH1 peptide vaccine. These receptors all come from a man aged 50 to 60 with glioma. CDR3s include the opening cysteine and the closing phenylalanine or tryptophan. The D gene is left open where the match is weak. Expanded clones get a size class; other rows say once, few or many, or leave the size out.

clone_size: -; j_call: TRBJ1-1; v_call: TRBV6-5; d_call: TRBD1; cdr3_aa: CASSQDRTEAEAFF; cdr3_nt: TGTGCCAGCAGTCAGGACAGGACTGAGGCTGAAGCTTTCTTT
clone_size: -; j_call: TRBJ2-7; v_call: TRBV6-5; d_call: -; cdr3_aa: CASSFPGSEQYF; cdr3_nt: TGTGCCAGCAGCTTCCCGGGTTCCGAGCAGTACTTC
clone_size: -; j_call: TRBJ2-1; v_call: TRBV6-5; d_call: -; cdr3_aa: CASSYLWASSDNEQFF; cdr3_nt: TGTGCCAGCAGTTACCTATGGGCCTCTAGCGACAATGAGCAGTTCTTC
clone_size: -; j_call: TRBJ2-5; v_call: TRBV29-1; d_call: TRBD2; cdr3_aa: CSVEDWRGDQETQYF; cdr3_nt: TGCAGCGTTGAAGATTGGCGGGGGGACCAAGAGACCCAGTACTTC
clone_size: -; j_call: TRBJ1-3; v_call: TRBV10-3; d_call: -; cdr3_aa: CAISPGVSGNTIYF; cdr3_nt: TGTGCCATCAGCCCAGGGGTCTCTGGAAACACCATATATTTT
clone_size: -; j_call: TRBJ1-2; v_call: TRBV2; d_call: TRBD1; cdr3_aa: CASRAAMGQGFGYTF; cdr3_nt: TGTGCCAGCAGGGCCGCTATGGGACAGGGGTTTGGCTACACCTTC
clone_size: -; j_call: TRBJ2-3; v_call: TRBV29-1; d_call: TRBD2; cdr3_aa: CSVEAGLAGPQYF; cdr3_nt: TGCAGCGTTGAAGCCGGACTAGCGGGCCCGCAGTATTTT
clone_size: -; j_call: TRBJ2-2; v_call: TRBV7-9; d_call: -; cdr3_aa: CASSSPRAGTGELFF; cdr3_nt: TGTGCCAGCAGCTCCCCGCGTGCCGGGACCGGGGAGCTGTTTTTT
clone_size: -; j_call: TRBJ2-7; v_call: TRBV27; d_call: TRBD1; cdr3_aa: CASSFRTGDYEQYF; cdr3_nt: TGTGCCAGCAGTTTTCGGACAGGGGACTACGAGCAGTACTTC
clone_size: -; j_call: TRBJ2-2; v_call: TRBV5-1; d_call: TRBD1; cdr3_aa: CASSLDRANTGELFF; cdr3_nt: TGCGCCAGCAGCCTGGACAGGGCGAACACCGGGGAGCTGTTTTTT
clone_size: once; j_call: TRBJ2-2; v_call: TRBV5-8; d_call: -; cdr3_aa: CASSLEIRDTGELFF; cdr3_nt: TGTGCCAGCAGCTTGGAGATACGAGACACCGGGGAGCTGTTTTTT
clone_size: few; j_call: TRBJ2-7; v_call: TRBV6-5; d_call: TRBD1; cdr3_aa: CATARDRAYEQYF; cdr3_nt: TGTGCCACCGCCCGGGACAGGGCTTACGAGCAGTACTTC
clone_size: -; j_call: TRBJ1-1; v_call: TRBV20-1; d_call: -; cdr3_aa: CSAPRPPEAFF; cdr3_nt: TGCAGTGCTCCGCGGCCTCCAGAGGCTTTCTTT
clone_size: -; j_call: TRBJ2-1; v_call: TRBV7-3; d_call: TRBD1; cdr3_aa: CASSSERTGSSYNEQFF; cdr3_nt: TGTGCCAGCAGCTCCGAGAGGACAGGGAGCTCCTACAATGAGCAGTTCTTC
clone_size: -; j_call: TRBJ1-1; v_call: TRBV7-9; d_call: TRBD1; cdr3_aa: CASSFSPTGGHTEAFF; cdr3_nt: TGTGCCAGCAGCTTTTCACCGACAGGGGGGCACACTGAAGCTTTCTTT
clone_size: -; j_call: TRBJ2-1; v_call: TRBV7-7; d_call: TRBD2; cdr3_aa: CASSVTSGAYNEQFF; cdr3_nt: TGTGCTAGCAGCGTCACTAGCGGGGCCTACAATGAGCAGTTCTTC
clone_size: -; j_call: TRBJ1-5; v_call: TRBV6-5; d_call: -; cdr3_aa: CASSAGASNQPQHF; cdr3_nt: TGTGCCAGCAGTGCCGGGGCTAGCAATCAGCCCCAGCATTTT
clone_size: -; j_call: TRBJ1-2; v_call: TRBV5-1; d_call: -; cdr3_aa: CASSSEGYGYTF; cdr3_nt: TGCGCCAGCAGCTCTGAAGGGTATGGCTACACCTTC
clone_size: -; j_call: TRBJ2-5; v_call: TRBV18; d_call: -; cdr3_aa: CASSQGERETQYF; cdr3_nt: TGTGCCAGCTCACAAGGGGAAAGGGAGACCCAGTACTTC
clone_size: -; j_call: TRBJ2-7; v_call: TRBV4-1; d_call: -; cdr3_aa: CASSQAGAGRSYEQYF; cdr3_nt: TGCGCCAGCAGCCAAGCGGGGGCTGGGAGATCCTACGAGCAGTACTTC
clone_size: -; j_call: TRBJ1-5; v_call: TRBV4-1; d_call: -; cdr3_aa: CASSLGTPARNQPQHF; cdr3_nt: TGCGCCAGCAGCCTTGGGACACCCGCACGAAATCAGCCCCAGCATTTT
clone_size: -; j_call: TRBJ1-1; v_call: TRBV2; d_call: -; cdr3_aa: CASSEGRNTEAFF; cdr3_nt: TGTGCCAGCAGTGAAGGAAGGAACACTGAAGCTTTCTTT
clone_size: -; j_call: TRBJ1-2; v_call: TRBV4-2; d_call: -; cdr3_aa: CASSQDPGGTYYGYTF; cdr3_nt: TGTGCCAGCAGCCAAGATCCGGGTGGGACCTATTATGGCTACACCTTC
clone_size: -; j_call: TRBJ2-2; v_call: TRBV19; d_call: TRBD2; cdr3_aa: CASKPPSGGAPGELFF; cdr3_nt: TGTGCCAGTAAGCCTCCTAGCGGGGGGGCCCCCGGGGAGCTGTTTTTT
clone_size: few; j_call: TRBJ1-1; v_call: TRBV10-3; d_call: TRBD1; cdr3_aa: CAISEQGRNTEAFF; cdr3_nt: TGTGCCATCAGTGAACAGGGGCGGAACACTGAAGCTTTCTTT
clone_size: few; j_call: TRBJ1-1; v_call: TRBV5-1; d_call: -; cdr3_aa: CASSSIEGNTEAFF; cdr3_nt: TGCGCCAGCAGCTCCATTGAGGGGAACACTGAAGCTTTCTTT
clone_size: -; j_call: TRBJ1-5; v_call: TRBV4-2; d_call: -; cdr3_aa: CASSQTGSNQPQHF; cdr3_nt: TGTGCCAGCAGCCAGACAGGAAGCAATCAGCCCCAGCATTTT
clone_size: -; j_call: TRBJ2-3; v_call: TRBV7-3; d_call: -; cdr3_aa: CASSPSRELTDTQYF; cdr3_nt: TGTGCCAGCAGCCCCTCTCGGGAGCTCACAGATACGCAGTATTTT
clone_size: -; j_call: TRBJ2-7; v_call: TRBV5-5; d_call: -; cdr3_aa: CASSGRQRSYEQYF; cdr3_nt: TGTGCCAGCAGCGGACGACAGCGGTCCTACGAGCAGTACTTC
clone_size: -; j_call: TRBJ2-1; v_call: TRBV4-1; d_call: TRBD2; cdr3_aa: CASSPPGGGYNEQFF; cdr3_nt: TGCGCCAGCAGCCCCCCAGGCGGGGGTTACAATGAGCAGTTCTTC
clone_size: -; j_call: TRBJ2-2; v_call: TRBV11-2; d_call: -; cdr3_aa: CASSLREGNGELFF; cdr3_nt: TGTGCCAGCAGCTTAAGGGAAGGCAACGGGGAGCTGTTTTTT
clone_size: -; j_call: TRBJ2-3; v_call: TRBV7-2; d_call: TRBD2; cdr3_aa: CASSLAGRGGQDTQYF; cdr3_nt: TGTGCCAGCAGCTTAGCGGGGCGGGGGGGCCAAGATACGCAGTATTTT
clone_size: -; j_call: TRBJ2-3; v_call: TRBV14; d_call: -; cdr3_aa: CASSQDWGVADTQYF; cdr3_nt: TGTGCCAGCAGCCAAGACTGGGGTGTCGCAGATACGCAGTATTTT
clone_size: medium-sized; j_call: TRBJ1-2; v_call: TRBV29-1; d_call: -; cdr3_aa: CSVAKLRDPFGYTF; cdr3_nt: TGCAGCGTTGCTAAGCTCCGGGACCCCTTCGGCTACACCTTC
clone_size: -; j_call: TRBJ2-1; v_call: TRBV9; d_call: -; cdr3_aa: CASSVVGWGLDEQFF; cdr3_nt: TGTGCCAGCAGCGTAGTAGGGTGGGGCCTGGACGAGCAGTTCTTC
clone_size: few; j_call: TRBJ1-3; v_call: TRBV4-1; d_call: TRBD1; cdr3_aa: CASSPLGTGKGNTIYF; cdr3_nt: TGCGCCAGCAGCCCCCTGGGGACAGGGAAAGGAAACACCATATATTTT
clone_size: -; j_call: TRBJ2-5; v_call: TRBV12-5; d_call: -; cdr3_aa: CASGARGGETQYF; cdr3_nt: TGTGCTAGTGGGGCCAGGGGGGGAGAGACCCAGTACTTC
clone_size: -; j_call: TRBJ2-7; v_call: TRBV15; d_call: TRBD2; cdr3_aa: CATSRDQRPGGEQYF; cdr3_nt: TGTGCCACCAGCAGAGATCAGAGACCCGGGGGGGAGCAGTACTTC
clone_size: -; j_call: TRBJ1-3; v_call: TRBV7-9; d_call: -; cdr3_aa: CASSVSSGLKNTIYF; cdr3_nt: TGTGCCAGCAGCGTATCGTCAGGGTTGAAAAACACCATATATTTT
clone_size: -; j_call: TRBJ1-2; v_call: TRBV5-1; d_call: -; cdr3_aa: CASSLNPISGYTF; cdr3_nt: TGCGCCAGCAGCTTGAACCCCATAAGTGGCTACACCTTC
clone_size: -; j_call: TRBJ1-3; v_call: TRBV7-2; d_call: TRBD1; cdr3_aa: CASSPRGQGRNTIYF; cdr3_nt: TGTGCCAGCAGCCCAAGAGGACAGGGCAGGAACACCATATATTTT
clone_size: -; j_call: TRBJ1-5; v_call: TRBV30; d_call: -; cdr3_aa: CAWSVQSGSQYSNQPQHF; cdr3_nt: TGTGCCTGGAGTGTACAGTCGGGAAGCCAATATAGCAATCAGCCCCAGCATTTT
clone_size: -; j_call: TRBJ1-1; v_call: TRBV19; d_call: -; cdr3_aa: CASTTGPGEPSTEAFF; cdr3_nt: TGTGCCAGTACCACGGGCCCAGGGGAACCCAGCACTGAAGCTTTCTTT
clone_size: -; j_call: TRBJ1-4; v_call: TRBV5-5; d_call: -; cdr3_aa: CASSLAGEKLFF; cdr3_nt: TGTGCCAGCAGCTTGGCTGGGGAAAAACTGTTTTTT
clone_size: -; j_call: TRBJ2-7; v_call: TRBV30; d_call: TRBD1; cdr3_aa: CASATGGLYEQYF; cdr3_nt: TGTGCCTCTGCGACAGGGGGCCTCTACGAGCAGTACTTC
clone_size: once; j_call: TRBJ2-7; v_call: TRBV25-1; d_call: -; cdr3_aa: CASSEMAGGPAEQYF; cdr3_nt: TGTGCCAGCAGTGAGATGGCAGGCGGGCCTGCCGAGCAGTACTTC